This TCR beta chain was documented in a study of T cell responses to AZD1222 COVID-19 vaccine (dated by TCRdb to the early 2020s). About the study as a whole: AZD1222 recipients given second doses at about 4 weeks or at about 12 weeks were pooled, since spike-specific TCR depth and breadth were not found to differ between the two schedules. Enrollment into the trials was organized by age into subgroups of 18-55, 56-69 and 70-plus years, and those subgroups contained about 160, 30 and 59 TCR-sequenced participants, respectively. A total of 230 to 250 trial participants underwent TCR sequencing, of whom some 210 received two doses of AZD1222 and about 25 received two doses of the MenACWY control vaccine.

Results and caveats for the whole study, not just this receptor: Spike-specific TCR breadth and depth rose significantly after two AZD1222 doses compared with day 0 and with MenACWY recipients. CD4 TCRs associated with the vaccine covered the entire spike protein, and the dominant responses were in regions 160-218 and 743-854. Reportedly, almost half of the unique spike-specific TCRs recognized epitopes lying outside the regions that are mutated in the B.1.351 and B.1.1.7 variants. Because no day 14 peak-response samples were available, the repertoires could be characterized only after the peak T cell response. Conclusions about previously exposed vaccinees were limited because only six AZD1222 recipients were SARS-CoV-2 seropositive at baseline. In the small 56-69-year group, the increase in depth fell short of significance, most likely because of low power. Most participants were white British and females outnumbered males, and the authors suggested that clonal diversity may have been underestimated.

The time point label, as the study defines it: baseline before first vaccination. The vaccinee samples were drawn from two UK trials, COV001 and COV002, one of which was a single-blind randomized controlled phase 2/3 trial testing AZD1222 (ChAdOx1 nCoV-19) in healthy adults. Trial participant PBMC samples were collected at day 0 and day 28 after the second dose for TCRbeta chain sequencing. The CDR3 regions of human TCRbeta chains were analyzed by immunosequencing. From the authors' description of their analysis: TCRs in the repertoires were matched against a reference library of SARS-CoV-2-specific TCRs that had been generated with the MIRA antigen-specificity platform. Breadth was defined as the fraction of unique TCRs that were SARS-CoV-2-associated. Depth was defined as the fraction of total T cells that were SARS-CoV-2-associated. Using the MIRA data, every spike-specific TCR was mapped to the spike region that the TCR reacted to and assigned to either a CD4 or a CD8 class. Log10-transformed breadth and depth values were compared by one-way ANOVA with Sidak's multiple comparisons tests. Imported from immuneACCESS, the table was reduced by TCRdb to in-frame sequences with V and J called. These copies leave out some clones; in studies compared against another copy, an unresolved V gene accounts for under half, and the cause of the remainder is not known. V, J and clone size are taken as reported in that table, and D and trimming were inferred from the DNA itself. The sample table lists 200,000 or so clones, around 90% of them with a count of one. 0.95% to 1% of the sample comes from the top ten.

V lost 6 bases and J lost 8 bases, and the count of bases not matched to a germline gene is 3. CDR1 and CDR2 are read off the germline V gene as ENHRY and SYGVKD. Counted from cysteine to phenylalanine, this CDR3 has 13 amino acids. The only DNA kept is the CDR3, 39 bases in frame from the first base. As for this clone: Its antigen has not been determined. Per-base quality was not reported, and no clone a single base away is much larger than it.

This clonotype was obtained from an adult in good health. The specimen was peripheral blood, collected on day 0 of AZD1222 vaccination. Here the chain combines TRBV10-3 and TRBJ1-4, and TRBD1 aligns with 10 junction nucleotides. The sequenced DNA: TGTGCCATCAGGGGGACAGGGGAAGAAAAACTGTTTTTT. Translated, this is CAIRGTGEEKLFF.